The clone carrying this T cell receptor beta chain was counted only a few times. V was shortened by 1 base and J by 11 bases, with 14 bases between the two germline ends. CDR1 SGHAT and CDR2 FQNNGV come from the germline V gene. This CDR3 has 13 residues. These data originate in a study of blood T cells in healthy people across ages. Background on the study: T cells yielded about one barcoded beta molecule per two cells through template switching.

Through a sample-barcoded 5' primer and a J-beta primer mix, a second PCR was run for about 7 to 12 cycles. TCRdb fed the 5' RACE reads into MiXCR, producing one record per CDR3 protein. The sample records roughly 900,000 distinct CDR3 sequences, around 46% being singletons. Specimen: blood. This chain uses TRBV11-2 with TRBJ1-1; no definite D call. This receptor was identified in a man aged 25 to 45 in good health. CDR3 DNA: TGTGCCAGCAGCTTAGGAAACAGCTGGGCGGCTTTCTTT. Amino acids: CASSLGNSWAAFF.